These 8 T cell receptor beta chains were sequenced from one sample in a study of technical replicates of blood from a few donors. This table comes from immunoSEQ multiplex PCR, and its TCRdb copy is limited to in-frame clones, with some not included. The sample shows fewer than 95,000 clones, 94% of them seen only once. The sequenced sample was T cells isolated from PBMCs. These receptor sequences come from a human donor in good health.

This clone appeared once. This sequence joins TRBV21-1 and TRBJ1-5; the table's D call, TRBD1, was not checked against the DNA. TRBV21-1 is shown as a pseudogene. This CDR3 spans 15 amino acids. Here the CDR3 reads CASSPRTGINQPQHF. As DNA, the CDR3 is TGTGCCAGCAGCCCCCGGACAGGGATTAATCAGCCCCAGCATTTT.

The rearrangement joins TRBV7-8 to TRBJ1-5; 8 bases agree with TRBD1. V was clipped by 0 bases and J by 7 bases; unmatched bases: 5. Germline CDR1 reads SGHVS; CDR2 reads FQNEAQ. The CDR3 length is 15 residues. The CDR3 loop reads CASSLARTGLQPQHF. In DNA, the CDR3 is TGTGCCAGCAGCTTAGCCAGGACAGGGCTACAGCCCCAGCATTTT. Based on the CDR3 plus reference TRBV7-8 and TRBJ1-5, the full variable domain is GAGVSQSPRYKVAKRGQDVALRCDPISGHVSLFWYQQALGQGPEFLTYFQNEAQLDKSGLPSDRFFAERPEGSVSTLKIQRTQQEDSAVYLCASSLARTGLQPQHFGDGTRLSIL.

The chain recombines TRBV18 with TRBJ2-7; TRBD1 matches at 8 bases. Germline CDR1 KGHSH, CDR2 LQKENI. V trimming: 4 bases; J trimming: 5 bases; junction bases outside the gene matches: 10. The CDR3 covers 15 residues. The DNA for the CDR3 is TGTGCCAGCTCACTAACGGACAGGGCTGGCGACGAGCAGTACTTC. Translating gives CASSLTDRAGDEQYF.

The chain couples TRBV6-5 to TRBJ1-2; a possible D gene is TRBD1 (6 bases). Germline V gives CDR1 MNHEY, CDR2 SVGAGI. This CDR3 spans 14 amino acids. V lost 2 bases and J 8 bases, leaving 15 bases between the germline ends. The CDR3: CASSYRDTVQGYTF. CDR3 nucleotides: TGTGCCAGCAGTTACAGGGACACCGTCCAAGGCTACACCTTC.

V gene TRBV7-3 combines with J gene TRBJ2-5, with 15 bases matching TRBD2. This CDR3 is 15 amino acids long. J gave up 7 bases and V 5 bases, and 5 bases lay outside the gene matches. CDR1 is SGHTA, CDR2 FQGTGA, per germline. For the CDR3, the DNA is TGTGCCAGCAGCCCCGGACTAGCGGGGGGGATGACCCAGTACTTC. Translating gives CASSPGLAGGMTQYF.

The CDR3 sequence: CASLPLAGANPFANTGELFF. The CDR3 nucleotides are TGTGCCAGCCTCCCCCTAGCGGGGGCCAATCCGTTCGCGAACACCGGGGAGCTGTTTTTT. J is TRBJ2-2 and V is TRBV30; 10 positions agree with TRBD2. CDR3 length: 20 residues. Trimming took 8 bases from V and 0 from J; bases not matched to a gene: 21. CDR1 is GTSNPN, CDR2 SVGIG, per germline (reference sequence).

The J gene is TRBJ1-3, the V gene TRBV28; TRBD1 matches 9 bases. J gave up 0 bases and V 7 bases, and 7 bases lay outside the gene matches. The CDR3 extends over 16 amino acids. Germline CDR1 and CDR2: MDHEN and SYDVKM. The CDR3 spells CASKPQGAISGNTIYF. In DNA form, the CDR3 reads TGTGCCAGCAAACCACAGGGGGCCATCTCTGGAAACACCATATATTTT.

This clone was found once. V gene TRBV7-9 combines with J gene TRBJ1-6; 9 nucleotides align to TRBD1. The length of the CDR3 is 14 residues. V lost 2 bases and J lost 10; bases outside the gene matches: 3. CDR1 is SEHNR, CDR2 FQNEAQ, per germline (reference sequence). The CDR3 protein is CASSLRDRESPLHF. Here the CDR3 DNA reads TGTGCCAGCAGCTTACGGGACAGGGAATCACCCCTCCACTTT.